The 24 T cell receptor beta chains presented below share a single source sample, sequenced in a study of blood T cell repertoires in COVID-19. The assay was immunoSEQ multiplex PCR, and TCRdb's table has in-frame clones only and misses some. The data contain around 460,000 clones, around 90% of them singletons. The sequencing sample was made of peripheral blood. Receptor source: a man aged 18 to 29 with COVID-19, enrolled during active disease.

DNA for the CDR3: TGTGCCACCCGGGATCAATTGAACACTGAAGCTTTCTTT. It codes for CATRDQLNTEAFF. The chain employs TRBV24-1 and TRBJ1-1; no clear D. In germline, CDR1 is KGHDR, CDR2 SFDVKD. V lost 9 bases, J lost 0 bases, and 10 bases lay in between. This CDR3 is 13 amino acids long.

The rearrangement joins TRBV5-4 to TRBJ2-5, with D possibly matching TRBD2 (6 bases). Germline values: CDR1 SGHNT, CDR2 YYREEE (reference sequence). The V gene lost 4 bases and the J gene lost 7 bases, with 26 bases spanning the gap. The CDR3 spans 17 residues. In DNA, the CDR3 is TGTGCCAGCAGCCCGGGACGGGAGAGCGAGGGATATGGGACCCAGTACTTC. Amino acid sequence: CASSPGRESEGYGTQYF.

The gene calls are TRBV19 and TRBJ1-5; 9 bases are a match to TRBD1. CDR1 and CDR2 (germline): LNHDA, SQIVND (reference sequence). With 8 bases clipped from V and 1 base from J, the junction kept 9 bases outside the gene matches. This CDR3 comprises 16 residues. The CDR3 nucleotides are TGTGCCAGTGCACTTTGGGGACAGGGCAGCAATCAGCCCCAGCATTTT. It codes for CASALWGQGSNQPQHF. Complete variable domain (other parts from reference TRBV19 and TRBJ1-5): DGGITQSPKYLFRKEGQNVTLSCEQNLNHDAMYWYRQDPGQGLRLIYYSQIVNDFQKGDIAEGYSVSREKKESFPLTVTSAQKNPTAFYLCASALWGQGSNQPQHFGDGTRLSIL.

This chain links TRBV27 with TRBJ2-7, with D possibly matching TRBD1 (6 bases). From germline, CDR1 is MNHEY and CDR2 SMNVEV (reference sequence). V was clipped by 4 bases and J by 3 bases, with 10 bases between them. This CDR3 has 13 amino acids. CDR3 in DNA: TGTGCCAGCAGTTATCGGACAGACTACGAGCAGTACTTC. Its translation is CASSYRTDYEQYF.

Here the CDR3 reads CASSGQGWVKGNQPQHF. CDR3 coding DNA: TGTGCCAGCAGTGGTCAGGGATGGGTGAAAGGCAATCAGCCCCAGCATTTT. The chain has TRBV6-1 and TRBJ1-5; tentative D call: TRBD1 (5 bases). The CDR3 extends over 17 amino acids. V was shortened by 4 bases and J by 2 bases, with 18 bases between the two germline ends. Germline lookup yields CDR1 MNHNS and CDR2 SASEGT.

This chain connects TRBV7-9 to TRBJ2-5; perhaps TRBD2 as D (6 bases). The CDR3 totals 14 residues. Germline V gene lookup returns CDR1 SEHNR and CDR2 FQNEAQ (reference sequence). Deletions cut 8 bases from V and 4 bases from J, with 17 bases between. The CDR3 loop is CASGRSSVGETQYF. Here the CDR3 DNA reads TGTGCCAGCGGGCGGTCTAGCGTCGGAGAGACCCAGTACTTC.

The CDR3 protein is CASSTGSVGGANVLTF. In DNA form, the CDR3 reads TGTGCCAGTAGTACCGGGAGTGTGGGTGGGGCCAACGTCCTGACTTTC. This chain joins TRBV19 and TRBJ2-6, with a tentative D call TRBD2 (6 bases). The CDR3 contains 16 residues. The V gene lost 4 bases and the J gene lost 3 bases, with 13 bases spanning the gap. In germline, CDR1 is LNHDA, CDR2 SQIVND (reference sequence). The variable domain in full, with the rest retrieved from reference TRBV19 and TRBJ2-6, is DGGITQSPKYLFRKEGQNVTLSCEQNLNHDAMYWYRQDPGQGLRLIYYSQIVNDFQKGDIAEGYSVSREKKESFPLTVTSAQKNPTAFYLCASSTGSVGGANVLTFGAGSRLTVL.

This chain links TRBV2 with TRBJ1-5; 10 bases are a match to TRBD1. The germline V gene encodes CDR1 SNHLY and CDR2 FYNNEI. V lost 5 bases to trimming and J lost 1 base; unmatched junction nucleotides: 2. This CDR3 region has 15 residues. Here the CDR3 DNA reads TGTGCCAGCAGTCGGGACAGGGGAAGCAATCAGCCCCAGCATTTT. Translated, it gives CASSRDRGSNQPQHF.

CDR3 amino acids: CASSLGRSQETQYF. CDR3 in DNA: TGTGCCAGCAGCTTGGGCAGAAGTCAAGAGACCCAGTACTTC. The chain carries TRBV7-9 and TRBJ2-5; D remains ambiguous. The CDR3 is 14 amino acids. V was clipped by 3 bases and J by 2 bases, with 10 bases between them. Germline lookup yields CDR1 SEHNR and CDR2 FQNEAQ (reference sequence).

The chain recombines TRBV5-1 with TRBJ1-1; perhaps TRBD1 as D (6 bases). Trimming cost V 0 bases and J 4 bases, with 16 bases left between them. This CDR3 comprises 16 residues. The germline V gene encodes CDR1 SGHRS and CDR2 YFSETQ. CDR3 sequence reads: CASSLVDREGGTEAFF. The CDR3 coding sequence is TGCGCCAGCAGCTTGGTAGATAGGGAAGGGGGCACTGAAGCTTTCTTT.

V is TRBV19 and J is TRBJ1-6; D possibly corresponds to TRBD1 (6 bases). This CDR3 region has 14 residues. Trimming left V 6 bases short and J 8 bases short, with 14 bases between. Germline CDR1 is LNHDA and CDR2 is SQIVND (reference sequence). This CDR3 reads CASSLGGGDSPLHF. CDR3 nucleotide sequence: TGTGCCAGTAGCCTCGGGGGGGGCGATTCACCCCTCCACTTT.

The sample holds one count of this clone. The chain joins TRBV6-5 to TRBJ2-7; D is perhaps TRBD2 (7 bases). Germline CDR1 reads MNHEY; CDR2 reads SVGAGI. Trimming stripped 6 bases from V and 4 bases from J, with 16 bases between. The CDR3 consists of 14 residues. The CDR3 protein is CASSTRGGIYEQYF. The CDR3 region has the DNA TGTGCCAGCAGCACAAGGGGGGGGATTTACGAGCAGTACTTC.

In DNA, the CDR3 is TGCGCCAGCAGCTTGGCCAAGGACAGGGGCTCCTACGAGCAGTACTTC. Translation: CASSLAKDRGSYEQYF. This chain links TRBV5-1 with TRBJ2-7, with 9 bases lining up with TRBD1. The CDR3 runs to 16 residues. After removal of 0 bases from V and 0 bases from J, the junction contained 4 bases not matched to a gene. Germline V gene sequence: CDR1 SGHRS, CDR2 YFSETQ.

The rearrangement links TRBV10-3 to TRBJ2-5, with 9 nucleotides matching TRBD1. V was pared by 4 bases and J by 2 bases, with 5 bases of the junction left unmatched. The CDR3 contains 15 residues. Per germline, CDR1 ENHRY and CDR2 SYGVKD. CDR3 sequence (DNA): TGTGCCATCAGTGGTCGGACAGGGGAACAAGAGACCCAGTACTTC. This codes for CAISGRTGEQETQYF.

A note on this clone: The same CDR3 is also encoded by other DNA sequences in this sample. The V gene is TRBV5-1, the J gene TRBJ2-2; the match to TRBD1 covers 8 bases. After removal of 4 bases from V and 1 base from J, the junction contained 0 bases not matched to a gene. The CDR3 runs to 14 residues. CDR1 and CDR2 (germline): SGHRS, YFSETQ. CDR3 residues: CASSGQGNTGELFF. CDR3 bases: TGCGCCAGCAGCGGACAGGGGAACACCGGGGAGCTGTTTTTT.

The chain has TRBV27 and TRBJ1-1; a possible D gene is TRBD1 (6 bases). The CDR3 sequence is 15 residues long. V lost 3 bases to trimming and J lost 5 bases, with 16 bases between them. CDR1 and CDR2 from the germline V gene are MNHEY and SMNVEV (reference sequence). DNA for the CDR3: TGTGCCAGCAGTTTCTATGACAGGCGGGGGACTGAAGCTTTCTTT. Translating gives CASSFYDRRGTEAFF.

The chain couples TRBV5-1 to TRBJ2-5; 8 nucleotides line up with TRBD1. The J segment lost 4 bases and the V segment lost 0 bases, leaving 5 bases of the junction unmatched. CDR3 length: 15 residues. Per the germline V gene, CDR1 is SGHRS and CDR2 is YFSETQ. Written as DNA, the CDR3 is TGCGCCAGCAGCTTGGCCAGGGGGCGCGCAGAGACCCAGTACTTC. This sequence encodes CASSLARGRAETQYF.

The chain is built from TRBV11-2 and TRBJ1-6; no definite D call. CDR1 is SGHAT and CDR2 is FQNNGV in the germline V gene. The CDR3 consists of 12 residues. The V and J ends lost 5 bases and 9 bases respectively, with 8 bases between them. The CDR3 protein is CASSSGGSPLHF. The CDR3 DNA sequence: TGTGCCAGCAGCAGCGGTGGTTCACCCCTCCACTTT.

This clone appeared a single time. The CDR3 here is CAIGGQGAHPRGYTF. DNA of the CDR3: TGTGCCATCGGCGGACAGGGGGCCCATCCCCGCGGCTACACCTTC. This rearrangement joins TRBV6-5 to TRBJ1-2; 11 positions agree with TRBD1. Germline loops: CDR1 MNHEY, CDR2 SVGAGI. This CDR3 comprises 15 residues. V lost 10 bases, J lost 8 bases, and 15 bases stayed unmatched.

The rearrangement joins TRBV6-5 to TRBJ1-1, with 7 bases fitting TRBD1. The germline V gene has CDR1 MNHEY and CDR2 SVGAGI. Unmatched junction bases numbered 10, after V lost 6 bases and J lost 3 bases. The CDR3 has 15 amino acids. CDR3 in DNA: TGTGCCAGCAGCCTTGGTAGACAGGGATACACTGAAGCTTTCTTT. Its translation is CASSLGRQGYTEAFF.

V is TRBV4-2 and J is TRBJ2-5; D not resolved. Germline V gene data show CDR1 as LGHNA and CDR2 as YNFKEQ. Trimming pared 0 bases from V and 3 bases from J, leaving 14 bases between. The CDR3 extends over 16 amino acids. The CDR3 DNA reads TGTGCCAGCAGCCAAGAGTCGCAAAGCCTTGAAGAGACCCAGTACTTC. Translation gives CASSQESQSLEETQYF.

This rearrangement joins TRBV9 to TRBJ1-6; 9 bases are shared with TRBD1. The V and J ends lost 0 bases and 10 bases, in that order; junction bases with no gene match: 8. CDR3 length equals 16 residues. Germline loops: CDR1 SGDLS, CDR2 YYNGEE. This chain's CDR3 is CASSVDPGQGGSPLHF. The DNA of the CDR3 is TGTGCCAGCAGCGTAGATCCGGGACAGGGTGGCTCACCCCTCCACTTT.

The CDR3 spells CASSYSKFGDNSPLHF. The CDR3 coding sequence is TGTGCCAGCAGTTACTCAAAATTCGGGGATAATTCACCCCTCCACTTT. The V call is TRBV6-5, the J call TRBJ1-6, with D unresolved. The CDR3 extends over 16 amino acids. Trimming removed 0 bases from V and 5 bases from J, with 11 bases in between. From germline, CDR1 is MNHEY and CDR2 SVGAGI.

The chain joins TRBV7-8 to TRBJ2-7; the D gene is possibly TRBD2 (6 bases). The germline V and J ends were trimmed by 1 base and 3 bases, with 10 bases remaining between them. The CDR3 runs 14 residues. Germline V lookup: CDR1 SGHVS, CDR2 FQNEAQ. DNA of the CDR3: TGTGCCAGCAGCTTAGGCCCGGGAGACTACGAGCAGTACTTC. It codes for CASSLGPGDYEQYF.